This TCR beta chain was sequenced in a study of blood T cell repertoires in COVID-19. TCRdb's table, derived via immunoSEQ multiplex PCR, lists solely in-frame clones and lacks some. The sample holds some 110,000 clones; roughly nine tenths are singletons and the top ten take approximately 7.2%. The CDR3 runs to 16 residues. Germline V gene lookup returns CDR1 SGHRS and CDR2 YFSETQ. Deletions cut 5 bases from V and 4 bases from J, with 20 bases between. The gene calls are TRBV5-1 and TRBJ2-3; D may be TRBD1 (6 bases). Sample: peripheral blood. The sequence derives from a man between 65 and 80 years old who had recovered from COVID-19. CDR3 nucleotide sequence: TGCGCCAGCAGGCGCTCCTCAGGGGCCGGGGCAGATACGCAGTATTTT. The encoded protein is CASRRSSGAGADTQYF.